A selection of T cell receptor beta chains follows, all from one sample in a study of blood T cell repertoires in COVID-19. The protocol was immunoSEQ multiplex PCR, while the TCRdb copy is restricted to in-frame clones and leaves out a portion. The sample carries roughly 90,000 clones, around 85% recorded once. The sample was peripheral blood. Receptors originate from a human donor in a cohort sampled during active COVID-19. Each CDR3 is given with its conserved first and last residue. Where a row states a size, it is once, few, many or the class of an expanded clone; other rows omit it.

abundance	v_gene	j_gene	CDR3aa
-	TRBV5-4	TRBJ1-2	CASSLLGGGRYGYTF
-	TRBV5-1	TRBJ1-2	CASGRGYGYTF
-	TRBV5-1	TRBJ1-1	CASSMDRGTEAFF
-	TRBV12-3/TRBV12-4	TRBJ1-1	CASSLTGNTEAFF
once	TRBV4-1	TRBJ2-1	CASSQVWQREAYNEQFF
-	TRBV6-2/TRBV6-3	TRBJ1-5	CASSYHRGSAGNQPQHF
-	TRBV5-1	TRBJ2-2	CASSQTTGDGELFF
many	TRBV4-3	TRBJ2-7	CASSRGQGLPYEQYF
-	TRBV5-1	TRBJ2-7	CASSTSSGGTPYEQYF
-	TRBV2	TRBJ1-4	CASTPRGSNEKLFF
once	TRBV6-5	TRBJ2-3	CASSYSRYSTDTQYF
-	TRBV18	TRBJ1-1	CASSPQKLQGGNTEAFF
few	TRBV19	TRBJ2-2	CASTRASGSAGTGELFF
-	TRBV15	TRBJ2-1	CATSSLTSGTPNEQFF
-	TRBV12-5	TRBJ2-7	CASGLGGGYEQYF
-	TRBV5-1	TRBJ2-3	CASSLSQRGSDTQYF
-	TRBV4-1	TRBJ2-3	CASSPPGTGRPRQYF
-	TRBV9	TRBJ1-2	CASSDSRDSYGYTF
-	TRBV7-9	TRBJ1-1	CASSRTGELEAFF
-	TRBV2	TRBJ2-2	CASSEWRDSSGGELFF
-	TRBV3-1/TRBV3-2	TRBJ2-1	CASSGLAGGVIDEQFF
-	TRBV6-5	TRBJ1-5	CASSLGGRGNQPQHF
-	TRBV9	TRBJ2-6	CASSVGDRGPGANVLTF
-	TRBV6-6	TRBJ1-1	CVSIPDEWNTEAFF
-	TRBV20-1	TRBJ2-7	CSASGTADEQYF
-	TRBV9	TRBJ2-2	CASSVGNGRADGELFF
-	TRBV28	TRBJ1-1	CASRQGAHTEAFF
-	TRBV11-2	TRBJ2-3	CASSLDLGRGGQATDTQYF
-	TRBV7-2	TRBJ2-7	CASSPRGGGRYEQYF
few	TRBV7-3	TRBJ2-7	CASSLSDEGEQYF
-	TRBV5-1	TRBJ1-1	CASSLGAWAGDAFF
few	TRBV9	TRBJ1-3	CASSDPPGGMAGNTIYF
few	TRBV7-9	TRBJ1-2	CASSLTEKTYGYTF